This T cell receptor beta chain was sequenced for a study of OX40 agonist ivuxolimab in advanced cancers. Study context: Ivuxolimab doses were 0.01, 0.1, 0.3, 1.5, 3 or 10 mg/kg every 2 weeks. Past anti-PD-1, anti-PD-L1 or anti-CTLA-4 therapy was accepted, and 30% to 50% had received some.

Assay used: immunoSEQ multiplex PCR; TCRdb lists only in-frame clones, some missing. This sample carries 68,000 or so clones, over 80% of them seen once, and the ten largest clones take roughly a tenth. Sequencing was performed on CD4+ or CD8+ T cells sorted from blood, taken in a trial of the OX40 agonist ivuxolimab. This TCR was sampled from an adult with an advanced solid tumor such as melanoma, head and neck, liver or kidney cancer.

This CDR3 is CASSVEWGWGTDTQYF. The CDR3 nucleotides are TGTGCCAGCAGCGTAGAATGGGGATGGGGCACAGATACGCAGTATTTT. V gene TRBV9 combines with J gene TRBJ2-3; D not certain. Germline loops: CDR1 SGDLS, CDR2 YYNGEE. The CDR3 loop spans 16 amino acids. Trimming stripped 0 bases from V and 1 base from J, with 12 bases between.